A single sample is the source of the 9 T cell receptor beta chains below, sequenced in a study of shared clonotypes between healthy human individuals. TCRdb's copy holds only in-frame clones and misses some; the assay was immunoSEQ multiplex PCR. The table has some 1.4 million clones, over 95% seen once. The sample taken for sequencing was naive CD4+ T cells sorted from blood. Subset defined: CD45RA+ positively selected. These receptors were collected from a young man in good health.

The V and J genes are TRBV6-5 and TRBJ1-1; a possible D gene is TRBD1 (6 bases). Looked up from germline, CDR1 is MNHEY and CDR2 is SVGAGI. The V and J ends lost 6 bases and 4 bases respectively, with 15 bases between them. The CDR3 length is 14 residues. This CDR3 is CASRGVGGGTEAFF. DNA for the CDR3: TGTGCCAGCAGGGGGGTCGGAGGGGGCACTGAAGCTTTCTTT.

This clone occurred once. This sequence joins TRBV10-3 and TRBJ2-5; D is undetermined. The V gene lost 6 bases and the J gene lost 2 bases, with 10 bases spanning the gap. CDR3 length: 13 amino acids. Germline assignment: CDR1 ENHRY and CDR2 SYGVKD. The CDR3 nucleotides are TGTGCCATCAGGGCGGACGGGCAAGAGACCCAGTACTTC. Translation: CAIRADGQETQYF.

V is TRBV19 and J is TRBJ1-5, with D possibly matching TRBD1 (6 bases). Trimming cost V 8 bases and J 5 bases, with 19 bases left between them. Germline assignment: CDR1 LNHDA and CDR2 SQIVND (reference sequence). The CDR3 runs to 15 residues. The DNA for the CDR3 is TGTGCCAGTCTCGTTCGTTGGACAGCTGATCAGCCCCAGCATTTT. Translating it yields CASLVRWTADQPQHF.

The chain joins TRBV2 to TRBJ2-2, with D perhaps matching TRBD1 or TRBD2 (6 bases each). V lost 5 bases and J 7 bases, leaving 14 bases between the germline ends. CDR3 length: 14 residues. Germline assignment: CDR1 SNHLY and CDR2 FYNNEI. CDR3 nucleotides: TGTGCCAGCAGTTTACGGGGGCTTGGCGGGGAGCTGTTTTTT. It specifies CASSLRGLGGELFF.

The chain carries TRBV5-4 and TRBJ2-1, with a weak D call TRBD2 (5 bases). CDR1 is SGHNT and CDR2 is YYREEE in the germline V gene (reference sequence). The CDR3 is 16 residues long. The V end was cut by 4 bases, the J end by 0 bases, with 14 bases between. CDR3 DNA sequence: TGTGCCAGCAGCCAATCGGGTGGGAGCTCCTACAATGAGCAGTTCTTC. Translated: CASSQSGGSSYNEQFF.

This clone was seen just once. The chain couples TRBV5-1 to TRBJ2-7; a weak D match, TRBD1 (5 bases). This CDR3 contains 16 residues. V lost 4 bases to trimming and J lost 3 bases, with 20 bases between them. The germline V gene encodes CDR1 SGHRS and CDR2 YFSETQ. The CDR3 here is CASSLTAAQGDYEQYF. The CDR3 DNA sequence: TGCGCCAGCAGCCTGACGGCTGCCCAAGGGGACTACGAGCAGTACTTC.

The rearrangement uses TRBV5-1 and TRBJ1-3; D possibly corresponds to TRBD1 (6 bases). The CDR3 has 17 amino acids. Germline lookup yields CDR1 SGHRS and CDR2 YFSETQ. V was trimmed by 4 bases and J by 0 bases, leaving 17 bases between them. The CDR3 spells CASSPSGGTNSGNTIYF. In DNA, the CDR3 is TGCGCCAGCAGCCCGTCTGGGGGGACAAACTCTGGAAACACCATATATTTT.

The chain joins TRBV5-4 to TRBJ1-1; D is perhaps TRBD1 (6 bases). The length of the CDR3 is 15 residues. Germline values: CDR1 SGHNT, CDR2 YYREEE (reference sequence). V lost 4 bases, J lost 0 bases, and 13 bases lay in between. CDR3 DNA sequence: TGTGCCAGCAGCCGTCCCGGGACATTGAACACTGAAGCTTTCTTT. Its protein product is CASSRPGTLNTEAFF. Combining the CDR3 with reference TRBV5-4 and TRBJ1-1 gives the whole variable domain ETGVTQSPTHLIKTRGQQVTLRCSSQSGHNTVSWYQQALGQGPQFIFQYYREEENGRGNFPPRFSGLQFPNYSSELNVNALELDDSALYLCASSRPGTLNTEAFFGQGTRLTVV.

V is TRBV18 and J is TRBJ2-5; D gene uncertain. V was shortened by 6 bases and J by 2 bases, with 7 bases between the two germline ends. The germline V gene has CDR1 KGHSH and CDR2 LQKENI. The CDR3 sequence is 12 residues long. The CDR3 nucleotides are TGTGCCAGCTCGTTAGATCAAGAGACCCAGTACTTC. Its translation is CASSLDQETQYF.